This TCR beta chain was recovered during a study of cytomegalovirus exposure and HLA in healthy donors. PCR employed 60 Vbeta and 13 Jbeta primers. Measured with immunoSEQ multiplex PCR; TCRdb has only the in-frame clones, and not every one. The table lists 230,000 or so clones, about nine tenths of them singletons. This CDR3 region has 12 residues. The germline V gene has CDR1 MNHEY and CDR2 SVGAGI. The V call is TRBV6-5, the J call TRBJ2-5; D is possibly TRBD1 (5 bases). The DNA matches TRBJ2-7 better at its end, which makes the J call doubtful. The source of this sequence is a girl aged 2-10 years in good health and CMV-seronegative. The material sequenced was PBMCs. CDR3 bases: TGTGCCGCAGGGCTTTTCGCCTACGAGCAGTACTTC. Translated: CAAGLFAYEQYF.